Listed below are T cell receptor beta chains from one sample, sequenced in a study of blood T cell repertoires in COVID-19. Sequencing used immunoSEQ multiplex PCR; TCRdb keeps in-frame clones, though not all of them. The data show roughly 140,000 clones, roughly 84% seen once. Specimen: peripheral blood. These receptors originate from a human donor in a cohort sampled during active COVID-19. The CDR3 runs from the conserved cysteine through the conserved F or W. D genes are given only for firm matches. Clone size is stated in some rows and not others, as once, few, many or a class when expanded.

j_call	v_call	d_call	clone_size	cdr3_nt	cdr3_aa
TRBJ2-7	TRBV29-1	TRBD2	.	TGCAGCGTTGAAGGGTTAAGCGGGGGGACTGGGGAGCAGTACTTC	CSVEGLSGGTGEQYF
TRBJ1-6	TRBV7-2	TRBD1	.	TGTGCCAGCAGCTTAACCGGACAGGATAATTCACCCCTCCACTTT	CASSLTGQDNSPLHF
TRBJ2-5	TRBV14	.	.	TGTGCCAGCAGCCAAGTTGGAGTCGACGGGACCCAGTACTTC	CASSQVGVDGTQYF
TRBJ2-7	TRBV28	.	few	TGTGCCAGTAGCAGGGTAACCTACGAGCAGTACTTC	CASSRVTYEQYF
TRBJ1-1	TRBV14	.	.	TGTGCCAGCAGCCACTACGATGGTGGGAACACTGAAGCTTTCTTT	CASSHYDGGNTEAFF
TRBJ1-2	TRBV5-4	.	.	TGTGCCAGCAGCTTGGACGAGAATTATGGCTACACCTTC	CASSLDENYGYTF
TRBJ2-7	TRBV27	.	few	TGTGCCAGCGCTCTGGGCAGCTCCTACGAGCAGTACTTC	CASALGSSYEQYF
TRBJ1-1	TRBV27	.	.	TGTGCCAGCAGTTTTGAGGGAGTAGGTCCGGGCAACACTGAAGCTTTCTTT	CASSFEGVGPGNTEAFF
TRBJ1-3	TRBV15	.	.	TGTGCCACCAGCAGAGGGGCCCCCTCTGGAAACACCATATATTTT	CATSRGAPSGNTIYF
TRBJ2-6	TRBV19	.	.	TGTGCCAGTAGTATAGATCAGGGCTCTGGGGCCAACGTCCTGACTTTC	CASSIDQGSGANVLTF
TRBJ2-1	TRBV10-3	TRBD2	.	TGTGCCATCAGTGAGACTAGCGGGGGGGTATATGAGCAGTTCTTC	CAISETSGGVYEQFF
TRBJ1-5	TRBV6-5	TRBD1	many	TGTGCCAGCATACGGGACAGAGCTAGCAATCAGCCCCAGCATTTT	CASIRDRASNQPQHF
TRBJ1-5	TRBV3-1/TRBV3-2	.	.	TGTGCCAGCAGCCCCTGGGGGGTGGATCAGCCCCAGCATTTT	CASSPWGVDQPQHF
TRBJ1-2	TRBV4-1	TRBD1	.	TGCGCCAGCAGCCAAGGTGATCGACAGGGAATCTATGGCTACACCTTC	CASSQGDRQGIYGYTF
TRBJ2-2	TRBV2	TRBD2	once	TGTGCCAGCAAAACGGGGGGGAACACCGGGGAGCTGTTTTTT	CASKTGGNTGELFF
TRBJ1-5	TRBV19	.	.	TGTGCCAGTCGACCCTCCGGCAGGGGCGGCACGAGCAATCAGCCCCAGCATTTT	CASRPSGRGGTSNQPQHF
TRBJ1-2	TRBV5-5	.	.	TGTGCCAGCAGCTTGGGAGGCATCTATGGCTACACCTTC	CASSLGGIYGYTF
TRBJ1-4	TRBV19	TRBD1	.	TGTGCCAGTAGTATAGGACAGGGAGAAAAACTGTTTTTT	CASSIGQGEKLFF
TRBJ1-6	TRBV2	.	.	TGTGCCAGCAGTGAAGGACGGGTTAATTCACCCCTCCACTTT	CASSEGRVNSPLHF
TRBJ1-4	TRBV19	TRBD1	once	TGTGCCAGTAGTAGGACAGGGCTTTCGGAAAAACTGTTTTTT	CASSRTGLSEKLFF
TRBJ1-6	TRBV4-1	TRBD1	.	TGCGCCAGCAGCCAAGATAAGGGGGCAGGGAGCTCCTATAATTCACCCCTCCACTTT	CASSQDKGAGSSYNSPLHF
TRBJ2-3	TRBV11-3	.	medium-sized	TGTGCCAGCAGCTTACGGGGGATCACAGATACGCAGTATTTT	CASSLRGITDTQYF
TRBJ1-2	TRBV7-2	TRBD1	.	TGTGCCAGCAGCTTCGGACAGGGGGCTAATGGCTACACCTTC	CASSFGQGANGYTF
TRBJ2-7	TRBV4-3	.	once	TGCGCCAGCCAAAACCAACTAGGTCCGGGGGAGCAGTACTTC	CASQNQLGPGEQYF
TRBJ2-3	TRBV19	TRBD1	.	TGTGCCAGTAGTATCCGGGGACAGTTGACTGATACGCAGTATTTT	CASSIRGQLTDTQYF
TRBJ1-5	TRBV6-1	.	.	TGTGCCAGCAGTGGGCCGGGAGGGTTCGGCAATCAGCCCCAGCATTTT	CASSGPGGFGNQPQHF
TRBJ2-3	TRBV7-2	.	once	TGTGCCAGCAGACTACGCACAGATACGCAGTATTTT	CASRLRTDTQYF
TRBJ1-2	TRBV2	.	.	TGTGCCAGCAGAATTGGGGGCGCGGGTGGCTACACCTTC	CASRIGGAGGYTF
TRBJ1-5	TRBV7-2	.	.	TGTGCCAGCAGCGCCCGGGACGGGGGACAGCCCCAGCATTTT	CASSARDGGQPQHF
TRBJ2-7	TRBV5-4	TRBD1	.	TGTGCCAGCAGCTTGGGGCAGGGGGCGTTCGAGCAGTACTTC	CASSLGQGAFEQYF
TRBJ1-2	TRBV4-1	.	.	TGCGCCAGCAGCCAAGAATTCCCAGACATCTATGGCTACACCTTC	CASSQEFPDIYGYTF
TRBJ1-1	TRBV6-5	.	once	TGTGCCAGCAGCCCCGGGGGAAACACTGAAGCTTTCTTT	CASSPGGNTEAFF
TRBJ1-1	TRBV30	TRBD1	.	TGTGCCCTAAACAGACAGGGAGGAGCTGAAGCTTTCTTT	CALNRQGGAEAFF
TRBJ2-1	TRBV7-2	.	few	TGTGCCAGCAGCGCAGAGACTATCTACAATGAGCAGTTCTTC	CASSAETIYNEQFF
TRBJ1-3	TRBV9	.	.	TGTGCCAGCAGCGTAGCAGGGCTTGACGGAAACACCATATATTTT	CASSVAGLDGNTIYF
TRBJ1-5	TRBV21-1	.	.	TGTGCCAGCAGCCGGACGGGGGGATTTAGCAATCAGCCCCAGCATTTT	CASSRTGGFSNQPQHF
TRBJ1-4	TRBV11-2	TRBD1	.	TGTGCCAGCAGCTTAGAACGAGGGGGCTGGGGAAAACTGTTTTTT	CASSLERGGWGKLFF
TRBJ1-2	TRBV21-1	.	.	TGTGCCAGCAGCAAAGCGGCTTCAGCAGAAAAGGAGGATGGCTACACCTTC	CASSKAASAEKEDGYTF
TRBJ2-3	TRBV28	TRBD2	.	TGTGCCAGCAGTTCCCCCCTAGCGGGGGGGCCGAATACGCAGTATTTT	CASSSPLAGGPNTQYF
TRBJ1-2	TRBV7-9	TRBD1	.	TGTGCCAGCAGCCTACAGGGGCGGAAGGGCTACACCTTC	CASSLQGRKGYTF
TRBJ1-1	TRBV6-5	TRBD1	.	TGTGCCAGCAGTTACTCATTGGCAGGGGGAACTGAAGCTTTCTTT	CASSYSLAGGTEAFF
TRBJ1-2	TRBV29-1	TRBD1	.	TGCAGCGACGCGACAGGGGGCGCAGCGGGCTACACCTTC	CSDATGGAAGYTF
TRBJ1-6	TRBV27	.	.	TGTGCCAGCAGTCTCTCTCCTACAGCCATTAATTCACCCCTCCACTTT	CASSLSPTAINSPLHF
TRBJ2-3	TRBV5-1	TRBD1	.	TGCGCCAGCAGCAACCGGGACAGGGGAGATACGCAGTATTTT	CASSNRDRGDTQYF
TRBJ2-3	TRBV11-3	TRBD2	once	TGTGCCAGCAGCTTGCGGACTAGCGGGGGGCGCACAGATACGCAGTATTTT	CASSLRTSGGRTDTQYF
TRBJ1-3	TRBV28	.	.	TGTGCCAGCAGACCTAGTACGGGCTCTGGAAACACCATATATTTT	CASRPSTGSGNTIYF
TRBJ2-1	TRBV11-2	.	.	TGTGCCAGCAGCCCCACGACTCGAGATGAGCAGTTCTTC	CASSPTTRDEQFF
TRBJ2-7	TRBV6-5	.	.	TGTGCCAGCAGTCCATCACAGGGTAGAGCGTGGGAGCAGTACTTC	CASSPSQGRAWEQYF
TRBJ2-7	TRBV19	.	.	TGTGCCAGTAGTATGGACAGCTACTACGAGCAGTACTTC	CASSMDSYYEQYF
TRBJ1-1	TRBV19	.	.	TGTGCCAGTAGGCAGGGTTCTACTGAAGCTTTCTTT	CASRQGSTEAFF
TRBJ1-6	TRBV11-2	TRBD1	.	TGTGCCAGCAGCTATGGACAGGTGAGGACACCCCTCCACTTT	CASSYGQVRTPLHF